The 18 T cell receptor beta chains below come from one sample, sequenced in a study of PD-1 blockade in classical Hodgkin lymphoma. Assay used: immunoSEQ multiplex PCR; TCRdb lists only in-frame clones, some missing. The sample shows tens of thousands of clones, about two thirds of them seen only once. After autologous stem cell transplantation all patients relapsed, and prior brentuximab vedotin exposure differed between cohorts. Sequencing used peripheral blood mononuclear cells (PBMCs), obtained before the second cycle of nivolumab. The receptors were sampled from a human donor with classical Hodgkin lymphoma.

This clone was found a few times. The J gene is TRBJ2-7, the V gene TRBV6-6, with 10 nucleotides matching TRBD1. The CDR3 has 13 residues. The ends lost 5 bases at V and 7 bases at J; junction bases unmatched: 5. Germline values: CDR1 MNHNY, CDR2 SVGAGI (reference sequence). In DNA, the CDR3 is TGTGCCAGCAGTAAGACAGGGGGCTGGGAGCAGTACTTC. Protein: CASSKTGGWEQYF.

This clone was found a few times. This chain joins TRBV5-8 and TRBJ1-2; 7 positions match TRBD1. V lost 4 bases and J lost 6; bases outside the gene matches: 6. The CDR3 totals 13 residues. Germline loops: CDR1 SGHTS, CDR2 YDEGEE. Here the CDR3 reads CASSLDRDDGYTF. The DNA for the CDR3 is TGTGCCAGCAGCCTCGACAGGGACGATGGCTACACCTTC.

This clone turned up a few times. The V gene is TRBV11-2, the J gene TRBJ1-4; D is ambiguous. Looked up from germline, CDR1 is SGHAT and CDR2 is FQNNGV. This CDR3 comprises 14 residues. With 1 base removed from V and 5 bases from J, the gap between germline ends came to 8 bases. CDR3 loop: CASSLAGPNEKLFF. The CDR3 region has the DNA TGTGCCAGCAGCTTAGCCGGACCGAATGAAAAACTGTTTTTT.

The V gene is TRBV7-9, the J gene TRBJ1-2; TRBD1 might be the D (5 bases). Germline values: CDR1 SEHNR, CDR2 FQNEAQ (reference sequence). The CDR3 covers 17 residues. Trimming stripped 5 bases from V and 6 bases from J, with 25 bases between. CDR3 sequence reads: CASSVGLQMGSRNGYTF. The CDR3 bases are TGTGCCAGCAGCGTGGGACTCCAAATGGGGAGTCGAAATGGCTACACCTTC.

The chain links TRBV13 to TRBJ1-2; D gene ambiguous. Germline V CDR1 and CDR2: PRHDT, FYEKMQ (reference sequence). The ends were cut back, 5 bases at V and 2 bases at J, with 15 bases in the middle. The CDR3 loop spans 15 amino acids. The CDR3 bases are TGTGCCAGCAGCGAATCCGCTGGGTCCAACTATGGCTACACCTTC. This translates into CASSESAGSNYGYTF.

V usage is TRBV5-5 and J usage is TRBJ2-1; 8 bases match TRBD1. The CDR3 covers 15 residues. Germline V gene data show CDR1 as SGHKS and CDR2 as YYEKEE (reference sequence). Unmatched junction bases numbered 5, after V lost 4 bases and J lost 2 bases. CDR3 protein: CASSPTGAPYNEQFF. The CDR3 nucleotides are TGTGCCAGCAGCCCGACAGGGGCCCCCTACAATGAGCAGTTCTTC.

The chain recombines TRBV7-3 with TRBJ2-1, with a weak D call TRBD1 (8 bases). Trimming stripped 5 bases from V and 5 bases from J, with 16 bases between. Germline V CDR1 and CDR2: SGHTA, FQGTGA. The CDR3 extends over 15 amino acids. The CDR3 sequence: CASSNQGAGDNEQFF. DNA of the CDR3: TGTGCCAGCAGCAATCAGGGGGCGGGAGACAATGAGCAGTTCTTC.

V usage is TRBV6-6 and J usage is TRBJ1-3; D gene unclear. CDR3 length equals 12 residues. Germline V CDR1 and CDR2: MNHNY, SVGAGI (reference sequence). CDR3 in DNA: TGTGCTACGGGAACCTCTGGAAACACCATATATTTT. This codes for CATGTSGNTIYF.

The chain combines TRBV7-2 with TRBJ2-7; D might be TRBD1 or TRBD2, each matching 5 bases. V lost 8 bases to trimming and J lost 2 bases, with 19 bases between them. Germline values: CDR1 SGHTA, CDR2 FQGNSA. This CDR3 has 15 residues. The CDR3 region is CASGYGGTLTYEQYF. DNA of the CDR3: TGTGCCAGCGGGTATGGGGGAACCTTAACCTACGAGCAGTACTTC.

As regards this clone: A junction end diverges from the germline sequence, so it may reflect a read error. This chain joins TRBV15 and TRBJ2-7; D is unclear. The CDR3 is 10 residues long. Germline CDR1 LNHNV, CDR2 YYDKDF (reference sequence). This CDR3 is CATSREPQVF. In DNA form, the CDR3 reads TGTGCCACCAGCAGAGAGCCCCAGGTTTTC.

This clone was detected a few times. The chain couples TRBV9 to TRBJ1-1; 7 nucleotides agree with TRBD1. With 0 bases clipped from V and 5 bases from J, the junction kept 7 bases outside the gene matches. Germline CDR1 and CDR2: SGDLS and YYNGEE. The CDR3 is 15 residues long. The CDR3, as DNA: TGTGCCAGCAGCGTAGAAGGGCTACAGGGGACTGAAGCTTTCTTT. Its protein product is CASSVEGLQGTEAFF.

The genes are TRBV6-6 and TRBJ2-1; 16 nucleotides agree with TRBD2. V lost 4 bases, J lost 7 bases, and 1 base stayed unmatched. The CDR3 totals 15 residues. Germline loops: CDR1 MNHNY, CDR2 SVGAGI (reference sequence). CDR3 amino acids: CASSSGLAGGNEQFF. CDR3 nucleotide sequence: TGTGCCAGCAGTTCGGGACTAGCGGGGGGGAATGAGCAGTTCTTC.

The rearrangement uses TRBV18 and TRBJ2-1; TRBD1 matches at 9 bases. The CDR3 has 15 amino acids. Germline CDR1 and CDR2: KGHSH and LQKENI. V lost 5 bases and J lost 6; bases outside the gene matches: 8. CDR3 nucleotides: TGTGCCAGCTCATCACAGGGGGCCGTAGGCAATGAGCAGTTCTTC. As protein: CASSSQGAVGNEQFF.

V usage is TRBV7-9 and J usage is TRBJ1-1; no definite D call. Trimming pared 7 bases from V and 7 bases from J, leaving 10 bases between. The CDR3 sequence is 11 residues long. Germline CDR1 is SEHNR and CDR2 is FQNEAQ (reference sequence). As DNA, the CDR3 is TGTGCCAGCACCATAACGGGTGAAGCTTTCTTT. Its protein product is CASTITGEAFF.

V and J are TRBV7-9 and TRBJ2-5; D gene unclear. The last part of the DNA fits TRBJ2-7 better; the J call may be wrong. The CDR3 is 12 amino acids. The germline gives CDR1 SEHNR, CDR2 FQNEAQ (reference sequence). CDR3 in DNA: TGTGCCAGCAGCTTTATTGGATACGAGCAGTACTTC. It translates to CASSFIGYEQYF.

The CDR3 DNA follows: TGTGCCAGCAGCACCCAGGGACATACCGGGGAGCTGTTTTTT. Translating gives CASSTQGHTGELFF. V usage is TRBV7-2 and J usage is TRBJ2-2; maybe TRBD1 (6 bases). CDR3 length: 14 residues. Germline values: CDR1 SGHTA, CDR2 FQGNSA. V was cut by 5 bases and J by 5 bases, with 12 bases left in between. Supplemented by reference TRBV7-2 and TRBJ2-2, the full variable domain reads GAGVSQSPSNKVTEKGKDVELRCDPISGHTALYWYRQSLGQGLEFLIYFQGNSAPDKSGLPSDRFSAERTGGSVSTLTIQRTQQEDSAVYLCASSTQGHTGELFFGEGSRLTVL.

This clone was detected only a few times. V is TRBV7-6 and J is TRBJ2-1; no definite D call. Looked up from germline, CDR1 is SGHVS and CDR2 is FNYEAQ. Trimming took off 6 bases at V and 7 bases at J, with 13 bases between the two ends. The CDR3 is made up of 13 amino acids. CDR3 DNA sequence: TGTGCCAGCAGTAACAGAGCCGGGAATGAGCAGTTCTTC. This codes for CASSNRAGNEQFF.

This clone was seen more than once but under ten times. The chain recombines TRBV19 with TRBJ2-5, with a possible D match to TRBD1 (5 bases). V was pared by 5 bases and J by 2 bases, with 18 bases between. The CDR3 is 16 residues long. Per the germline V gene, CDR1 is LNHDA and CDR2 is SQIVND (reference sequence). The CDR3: CASSPGPHEPQETQYF. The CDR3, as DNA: TGTGCCAGTAGTCCAGGGCCTCACGAACCTCAAGAGACCCAGTACTTC. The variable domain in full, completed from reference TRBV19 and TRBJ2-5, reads DGGITQSPKYLFRKEGQNVTLSCEQNLNHDAMYWYRQDPGQGLRLIYYSQIVNDFQKGDIAEGYSVSREKKESFPLTVTSAQKNPTAFYLCASSPGPHEPQETQYFGPGTRLLVL.